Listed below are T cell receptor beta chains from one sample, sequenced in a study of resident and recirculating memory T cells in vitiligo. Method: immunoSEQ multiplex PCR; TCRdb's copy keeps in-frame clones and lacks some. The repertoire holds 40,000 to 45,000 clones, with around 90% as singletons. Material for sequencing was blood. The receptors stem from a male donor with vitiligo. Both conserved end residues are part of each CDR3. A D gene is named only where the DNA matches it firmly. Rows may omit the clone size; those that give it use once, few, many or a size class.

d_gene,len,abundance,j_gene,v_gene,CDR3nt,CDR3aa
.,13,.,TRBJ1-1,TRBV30,TGTGCCCGCCAAACAGGGATGAACACTGAAGCTTTCTTT,CARQTGMNTEAFF
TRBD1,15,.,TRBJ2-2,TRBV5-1,TGCGCCAGCACCCCGACAGGGGGTTACACCGGGGAGCTGTTTTTT,CASTPTGGYTGELFF
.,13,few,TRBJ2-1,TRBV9,TGTGCCAGCAGCGTAAGCCCCCCCGATGAGCAGTTCTTC,CASSVSPPDEQFF
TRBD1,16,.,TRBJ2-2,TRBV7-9,TGTGCCAGCAGCTCGGACAGGGTGTGGTCCACCGGGGAGCTGTTTTTT,CASSSDRVWSTGELFF
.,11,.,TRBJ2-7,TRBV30,TGTGCCTGGAGTGTCCTCCACGAGCAGTACTTC,CAWSVLHEQYF
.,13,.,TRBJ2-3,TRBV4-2,TGTGCCAGCAGCACCCGGACTACAGATACGCAGTATTTT,CASSTRTTDTQYF
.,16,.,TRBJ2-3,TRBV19,TGTGCCAGTAGAGGAGGAAGACTCCTCGCAACAGATACGCAGTATTTT,CASRGGRLLATDTQYF
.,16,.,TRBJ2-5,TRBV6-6,TGTGCCAGCAGTTACTCGACTGCGTGGCACCAAGAGACCCAGTACTTC,CASSYSTAWHQETQYF
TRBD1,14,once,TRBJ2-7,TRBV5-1,TGCGCCAGCAGCTGGACAGGGGCTCCGGGGGAGCAGTACTTC,CASSWTGAPGEQYF
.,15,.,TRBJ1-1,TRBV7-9,TGTGCCAGCGTCGAAACCCCGCATGGTCGGACTGAAGCTTTCTTT,CASVETPHGRTEAFF
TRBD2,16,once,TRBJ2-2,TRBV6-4,TGTGCCAGCAGTGACTCGTCCGGGGGGGCGACCGGGGAGCTGTTTTTT,CASSDSSGGATGELFF
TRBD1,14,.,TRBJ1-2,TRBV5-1,TGCGCCAGCAGCAAGCTCCGGGACAGCTATGGCTACACCTTC,CASSKLRDSYGYTF
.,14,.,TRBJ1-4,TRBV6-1,TGTGCCAGCAGGTCACAGGGACCTAATGAAAAACTGTTTTTT,CASRSQGPNEKLFF
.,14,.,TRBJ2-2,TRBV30,TGTGCCTGGAGTGTATTCTCCCCTAACGGGGAGCTGTTTTTT,CAWSVFSPNGELFF
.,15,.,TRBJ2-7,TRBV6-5,TGTGCCAGCCAACCCGGTATTTACAGCTCCTACGAGCAGTACTTC,CASQPGIYSSYEQYF
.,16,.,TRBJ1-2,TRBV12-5,TGTGCTAGTGGCCATGTACAACCTATACAGGGTGGGGGCTACACCTTC,CASGHVQPIQGGGYTF
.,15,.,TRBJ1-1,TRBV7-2,TGTGCCAGCAGTCGCAGGTCGACAGAGAACACTGAAGCTTTCTTT,CASSRRSTENTEAFF
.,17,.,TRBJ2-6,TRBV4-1,TGCGCCAGCAGCCAAGATATTACGGTCTCTGGGGCCAACGTCCTGACTTTC,CASSQDITVSGANVLTF
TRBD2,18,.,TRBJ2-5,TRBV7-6,TGTGCCAGCAGCTTAGGATCGACTAGCGGGGGGCGAAAAGAGACCCAGTACTTC,CASSLGSTSGGRKETQYF
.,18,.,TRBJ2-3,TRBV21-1,TGTGCCAGCAGCAAAAAGGGCTGGGAGCGGGGGGGCCTAGATACGCAGTATTTT,CASSKKGWERGGLDTQYF